A selection of T cell receptor beta chains follows, all from one sample in a study of CD8 T cells in Susac syndrome. MiXCR, applied by TCRdb to the immunoSEQ multiplex PCR reads, yields one record per CDR3 protein. The table records approximately 200,000 distinct CDR3 sequences, 90% to 95% of them present only once. The sequenced sample consisted of CD4+ T cells from PBMCs. All receptors derive from a human donor with multiple sclerosis. Both conserved end residues are part of each CDR3. The D gene is left open where the match is weak. Part of the rows lack a size; the others show once, few, many or a class for expanded clones.

j_gene | v_gene | abundance | d_gene | CDR3nt | CDR3aa
TRBJ1-2 | TRBV30 | - | - | TGTGCCTGGGGTGGGGTAGGGGAAGGCTACACCTTC | CAWGGVGEGYTF
TRBJ2-1 | TRBV10-3 | - | TRBD1 | TGTGCCATCAGTGAGCGGGACAGGGTGAGTGAGCAGTTCTTC | CAISERDRVSEQFF
TRBJ2-6 | TRBV24-1 | - | - | TGTGCCACCAGTGTCACCCCCAGCTCTGGGGCCAACGTCCTGACTTTC | CATSVTPSSGANVLTF
TRBJ1-1 | TRBV30 | - | - | TGTGCCTTGCGGATGAACACTGAAGCTTTCTTT | CALRMNTEAFF
TRBJ1-1 | TRBV29-1 | - | - | TGCAGCGCGGTCCCACCGAGCACTGAAGCTTTCTTT | CSAVPPSTEAFF
TRBJ2-3 | TRBV11-2 | - | - | TGTGCCAGCAGCTTAGCGAGTCCGGGCACAGATACGCAGTATTTT | CASSLASPGTDTQYF
TRBJ2-1 | TRBV7-2 | - | - | TGTGCCAGCAAGGGCCCGAATACTTACAATGAGCAGTTCTTC | CASKGPNTYNEQFF
TRBJ2-1 | TRBV24-1 | - | - | TGTGCCACCAGTTCCAAGACTCTCAGGGAAATGAAGTTCTTC | CATSSKTLREMKFF
TRBJ2-4 | TRBV2 | - | TRBD2 | TGTGCCAGCAGTGGGACTAGTAACATTCAGTACTTC | CASSGTSNIQYF
TRBJ2-1 | TRBV20-1 | - | - | TGCAGTGCTAGACCTCGGAAGGGGTCCTACAATGAGCAGTTCTTC | CSARPRKGSYNEQFF
TRBJ2-1 | TRBV11-2 | - | - | TGTGCCAGCAGCTGGGTACAGGGTGACAATGAGCAGTTCTTC | CASSWVQGDNEQFF
TRBJ2-7 | TRBV7-7 | once | TRBD2 | TGTGCTAGCAGCCTGGAGACTAGCGGGGGGGAGCAGTACTTC | CASSLETSGGEQYF
TRBJ2-1 | TRBV7-3 | - | - | TGTGCCAGCAGCTCAACACTAGCCCTTGAGCAGTTCTTC | CASSSTLALEQFF
TRBJ2-2 | TRBV20-1 | once | TRBD1 | TGCAGTGCTCTGGGACAGAGGCGTACCGGGGAGCTGTTTTTT | CSALGQRRTGELFF
TRBJ2-7 | TRBV5-8 | - | - | TGTGCCAGCATTTCGATGGGGGGGCCGAGGGAGCAGTACTTC | CASISMGGPREQYF
TRBJ2-1 | TRBV20-1 | - | - | TGCAGTGCTCAGGACTACTATGAGCAGTTCTTC | CSAQDYYEQFF
TRBJ2-3 | TRBV27 | - | - | TGTGCCAGCAGTGCCAACACAGATACGCAGTATTTT | CASSANTDTQYF
TRBJ1-2 | TRBV27 | - | - | TGTGCCAGCAGTTTATCCCCCCGAGAGAGCTATGGCTACACCTTC | CASSLSPRESYGYTF
TRBJ2-5 | TRBV5-1 | - | - | TGCGCCAGCAGCTTTAGTAGCCCAGGGACCCAGTACTTC | CASSFSSPGTQYF
TRBJ1-5 | TRBV7-9 | - | - | TGTGCCAGCAGCCCTCAGGGGTTCAATCAGCCCCAGCATTTT | CASSPQGFNQPQHF
TRBJ2-1 | TRBV6-2/TRBV6-3 | - | TRBD2 | TGTGCCACCTGGCGGGGGTACAACAATGAGCAGTTCTTC | CATWRGYNNEQFF
TRBJ2-3 | TRBV2 | - | - | TGTGCCAGCAGTGTCAGGCTGGCCACAGATACGCAGTATTTT | CASSVRLATDTQYF